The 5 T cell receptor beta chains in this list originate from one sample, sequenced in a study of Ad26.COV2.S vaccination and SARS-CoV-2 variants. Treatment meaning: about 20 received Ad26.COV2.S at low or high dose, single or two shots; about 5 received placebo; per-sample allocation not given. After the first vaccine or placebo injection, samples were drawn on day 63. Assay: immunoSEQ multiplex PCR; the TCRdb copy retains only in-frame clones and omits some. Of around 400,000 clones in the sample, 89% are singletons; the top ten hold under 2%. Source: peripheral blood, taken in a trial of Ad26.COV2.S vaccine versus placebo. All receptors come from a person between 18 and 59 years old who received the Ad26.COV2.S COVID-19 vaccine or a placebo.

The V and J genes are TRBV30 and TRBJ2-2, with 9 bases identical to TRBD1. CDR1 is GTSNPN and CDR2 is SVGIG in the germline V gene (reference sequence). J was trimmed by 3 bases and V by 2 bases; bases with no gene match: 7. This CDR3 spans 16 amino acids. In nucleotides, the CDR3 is TGTGCCTGGAGTTTACCACAGGGGGCGGACACCGGGGAGCTGTTTTTT. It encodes CAWSLPQGADTGELFF.

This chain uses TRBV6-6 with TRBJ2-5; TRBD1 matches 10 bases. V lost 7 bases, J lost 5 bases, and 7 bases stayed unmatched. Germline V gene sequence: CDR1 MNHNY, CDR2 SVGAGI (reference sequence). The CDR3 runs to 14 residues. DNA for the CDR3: TGTGCCAGCACGACAGGGGGCAAGCTGGAGACCCAGTACTTC. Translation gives CASTTGGKLETQYF.

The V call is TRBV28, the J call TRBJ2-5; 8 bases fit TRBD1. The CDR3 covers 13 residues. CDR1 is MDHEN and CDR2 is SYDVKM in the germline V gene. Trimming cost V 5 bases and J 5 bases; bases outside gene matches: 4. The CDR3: CASSPRGLETQYF. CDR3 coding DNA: TGTGCCAGCAGTCCCAGGGGGCTCGAGACCCAGTACTTC.

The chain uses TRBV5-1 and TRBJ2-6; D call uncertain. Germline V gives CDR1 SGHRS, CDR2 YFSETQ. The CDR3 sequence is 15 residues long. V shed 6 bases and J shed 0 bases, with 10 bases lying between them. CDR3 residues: CASNPTPSGANVLTF. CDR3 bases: TGCGCCAGCAACCCCACGCCCTCTGGGGCCAACGTCCTGACTTTC.

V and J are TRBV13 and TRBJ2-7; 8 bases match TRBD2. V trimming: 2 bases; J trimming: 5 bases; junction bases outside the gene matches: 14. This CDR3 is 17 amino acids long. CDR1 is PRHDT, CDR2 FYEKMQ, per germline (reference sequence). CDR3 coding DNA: TGTGCCAGCAGCTTAAGGTCGGGAGGGCCATTGCTCGACGAGCAGTACTTC. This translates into CASSLRSGGPLLDEQYF.